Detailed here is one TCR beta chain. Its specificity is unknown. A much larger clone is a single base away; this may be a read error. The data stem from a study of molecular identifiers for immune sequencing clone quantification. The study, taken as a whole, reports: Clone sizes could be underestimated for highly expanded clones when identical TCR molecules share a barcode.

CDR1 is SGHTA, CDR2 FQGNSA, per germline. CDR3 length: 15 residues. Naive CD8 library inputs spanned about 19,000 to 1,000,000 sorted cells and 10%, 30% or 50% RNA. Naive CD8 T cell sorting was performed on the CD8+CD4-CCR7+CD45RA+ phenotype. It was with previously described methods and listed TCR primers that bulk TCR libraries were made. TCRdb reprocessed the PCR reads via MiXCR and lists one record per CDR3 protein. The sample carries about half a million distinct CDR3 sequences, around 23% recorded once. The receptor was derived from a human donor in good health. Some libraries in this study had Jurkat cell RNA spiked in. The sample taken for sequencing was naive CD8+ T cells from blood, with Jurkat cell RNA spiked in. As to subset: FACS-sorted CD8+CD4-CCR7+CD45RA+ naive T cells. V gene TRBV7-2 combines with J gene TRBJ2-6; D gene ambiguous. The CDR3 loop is CASSSGFSWANVLTF. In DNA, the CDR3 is TGTGCCAGCAGCTCAGGATTCTCTTGGGCCAACGTCCTGACTTTC.